The rows below give T cell receptor beta chains drawn from one sample of a study of blood T cells in healthy people across ages. TCRdb redid the calling of the 5' RACE reads with MiXCR, one entry per CDR3 protein. Of fewer than 2,000,000 distinct CDR3 sequences listed, about two fifths were seen once; the top ten hold roughly 23%. Material for sequencing was blood. All receptors derive from a human donor in good health. CDR3s include the opening cysteine and the closing phenylalanine or tryptophan. The D gene is left open where the match is weak. Only part of the rows carry a size: once, few, many, or a class if the clone is expanded.

14	few	TRBJ2-3	.	TRBV3-1	CASSSRGASDTQYF	TGTGCCAGCAGCTCAAGGGGAGCTTCAGATACGCAGTATTTT
14	.	TRBJ2-3	.	TRBV24-1	CATSWGGTTDTQYF	TGTGCCACCAGTTGGGGGGGCACGACAGATACGCAGTATTTT
17	once	TRBJ1-2	.	TRBV7-2	CASSSTLRESSFYGYTF	TGTGCCAGCAGCTCCACTCTCAGGGAGTCCAGTTTTTATGGCTACACCTTC
17	few	TRBJ2-3	.	TRBV20-1	CSASSALVGVVTDTQYF	TGCAGTGCTAGTTCGGCACTAGTGGGGGTGGTCACAGATACGCAGTATTTT
16	.	TRBJ2-1	.	TRBV14	CASSQVGTSINNEQFF	TGTGCCAGCAGCCAAGTAGGGACCTCTATCAACAATGAGCAGTTCTTC
15	.	TRBJ2-7	TRBD1	TRBV7-8	CASSLLGQGMYEQYF	TGTGCCAGCAGCTTATTGGGACAGGGGATGTACGAGCAGTACTTC
15	.	TRBJ2-3	.	TRBV4-2	CASSQDGHSTDTQYF	TGTGCCAGCAGCCAAGATGGCCATAGCACAGATACGCAGTATTTT
14	few	TRBJ2-1	.	TRBV5-1	CVSSQGGSFDEQFF	TGCGTCAGCAGCCAGGGGGGGAGCTTCGATGAGCAGTTCTTC
15	.	TRBJ1-2	.	TRBV7-2	CASSLTRGANYGYTF	TGTGCCAGCAGCCTGACCCGGGGAGCTAACTATGGCTACACCTTC
15	.	TRBJ1-2	.	TRBV30	CAWSVRGARGYGYTF	TGTGCCTGGAGTGTACGGGGGGCGCGGGGCTATGGCTACACCTTC
16	.	TRBJ1-4	TRBD1	TRBV28	CASSPRTGRSREKLFF	TGTGCCAGCAGTCCCCGGACAGGTCGGTCGCGTGAAAAACTGTTTTTT
13	many	TRBJ1-2	TRBD1	TRBV29-1	CSVSGQGRNGYTF	TGCAGCGTTTCGGGACAGGGAAGGAATGGCTACACCTTC
17	.	TRBJ2-4	.	TRBV15	CATSKRRQLGAKSIQYF	TGTGCCACCAGCAAGCGTCGACAGCTTGGGGCCAAAAGCATTCAGTACTTC
15	.	TRBJ1-5	TRBD1	TRBV15	CATSSGGQGFKPQHF	TGTGCCACCAGCAGCGGGGGACAGGGGTTTAAGCCCCAGCATTTT
14	.	TRBJ2-5	.	TRBV24-1	CATSDMGNQETQYF	TGTGCCACCAGTGATATGGGGAATCAAGAGACCCAGTACTTC
14	.	TRBJ2-5	.	TRBV7-8	CASSLYGWMETQYF	TGTGCCAGCAGCTTATACGGGTGGATGGAGACCCAGTACTTC
15	once	TRBJ1-5	.	TRBV12-5	CASGLDHLNSQPQHF	TGTGCTAGTGGTTTGGATCACCTCAATAGTCAGCCCCAGCATTTT
16	.	TRBJ2-7	.	TRBV3-1	CASSQGPSGGSSEQYF	TGTGCCAGCAGCCAAGGTCCCAGTGGGGGTTCCTCCGAGCAGTACTTC
13	.	TRBJ2-5	.	TRBV19	CAILRGSQETQYF	TGTGCCATCTTGAGGGGTAGTCAAGAGACCCAGTACTTC